These T cell receptor beta chains were read from a single sample in a study of response to subunit inactivated influenza vaccine. MiXCR, run by TCRdb on the RT-PCR reads, gives a single entry per CDR3 protein. The table shows more than 550,000 distinct CDR3 sequences, with 11% occurring only once. These data are also associated with another study on T cells expressing NK-cell markers.

This material consisted of PBMCs from blood, taken on the day of vaccination. Receptors originate from a man aged 45-65 years who received an inactivated influenza vaccine. Both conserved end residues are part of each CDR3. The D gene is left open where the match is weak. For some rows the clone size is stated as once, few or many, or as a class when expanded; others skip it.

size,D,V,J,DNA,CDR3
NA,TRBD2,TRBV20-1,TRBJ2-5,TGCAGTGCTAGTAAAGCAGGGACTAGGCAAGAGACCCAGTACTTC,CSASKAGTRQETQYF
NA,NA,TRBV12-3/TRBV12-4,TRBJ2-2,TGTGCCAGCAGTTTAAGGGCAGGGCCACTCACCGGGGAGCTGTTTTTT,CASSLRAGPLTGELFF
NA,NA,TRBV11-2,TRBJ1-1,TGTGCCAGCAGCTCAGATGCGAACACTGAAGCTTTCTTT,CASSSDANTEAFF
few,TRBD2,TRBV5-4,TRBJ2-5,TGTGCCAGCAGCTTGGGACTAGCGGATCAAGAGACCCAGTACTTC,CASSLGLADQETQYF
few,TRBD2,TRBV6-1,TRBJ2-1,TGTGCCAGCACCGCCTGGCGGGAGTATCCCAATGAGCAGTTCTTC,CASTAWREYPNEQFF
few,TRBD2,TRBV9,TRBJ2-3,TGTGCCAGCAGCCCCGCCAAGCGGGACACAGATACGCAGTATTTT,CASSPAKRDTDTQYF
many,TRBD1,TRBV12-3/TRBV12-4,TRBJ2-1,TGTGCCAGCAGAGTAGAGTTTGGACAGGGGGGTTATGAGCAGTTCTTC,CASRVEFGQGGYEQFF
NA,TRBD2,TRBV5-5,TRBJ2-7,TGTGCCAGCAGCGATTTAGCGGGAGATTACTACGAGCAGTACTTC,CASSDLAGDYYEQYF
few,TRBD2,TRBV12-3/TRBV12-4,TRBJ2-3,TGTGCCAGCACCACGACTAGCGGGAGTTGGGATACGCAGTATTTT,CASTTTSGSWDTQYF
NA,NA,TRBV2,TRBJ2-7,TGTGCCAGCAGTGCGGGACCGGACTACGAGCAGTACTTC,CASSAGPDYEQYF
few,NA,TRBV28,TRBJ2-7,TGTGCCAGCCGATCTTTCGGGTCAGGGAGCTACGAGCAGTACTTC,CASRSFGSGSYEQYF
many,TRBD1,TRBV5-1,TRBJ1-1,TGCGCCAGCAGCTTACAGGGGACGAGGAACACTGAAGCTTTCTTT,CASSLQGTRNTEAFF
NA,NA,TRBV6-2/TRBV6-3,TRBJ1-1,TGTGCCAGCTCAGAACAGCCGGGGATTGAAGCTTTCTTT,CASSEQPGIEAFF
few,NA,TRBV5-1,TRBJ2-1,TGCGCCAGCAGCCCTGGGGGGATCTACAATGAGCAGTTCTTC,CASSPGGIYNEQFF
few,TRBD2,TRBV18,TRBJ2-4,TGTGCCAGCTCACCACCGATGTACACCGGGAGGGAGGACATTCAGTACTTC,CASSPPMYTGREDIQYF
few,NA,TRBV15,TRBJ2-1,TGTGCCACCAGCAGAGGGGGGACGACTTATCTCAATGAGCAGTTCTTC,CATSRGGTTYLNEQFF
NA,TRBD1,TRBV12-3/TRBV12-4,TRBJ1-2,TGTGCCAGCAGTCATAAGACAGGGTCTGGCTACACCTTC,CASSHKTGSGYTF
NA,NA,TRBV27,TRBJ2-2,TGTGCCAGCAGTTTATTATCCGGGGAGCTGTTTTTT,CASSLLSGELFF
NA,NA,TRBV7-9,TRBJ2-3,TGTGCCAGCAGCGAGCGGGTCGGGGGCCACACAGATACGCAGTATTTT,CASSERVGGHTDTQYF
many,NA,TRBV11-2,TRBJ2-3,TGTGCCAGCAGACGGGACCGCTGGGGCACAGATACGCAGTATTTT,CASRRDRWGTDTQYF
few,NA,TRBV11-2,TRBJ2-2,TGTGCCAGCAGCTCCTTGCGGGGGCCGAACACCGGGGAGCTGTTTTTT,CASSSLRGPNTGELFF